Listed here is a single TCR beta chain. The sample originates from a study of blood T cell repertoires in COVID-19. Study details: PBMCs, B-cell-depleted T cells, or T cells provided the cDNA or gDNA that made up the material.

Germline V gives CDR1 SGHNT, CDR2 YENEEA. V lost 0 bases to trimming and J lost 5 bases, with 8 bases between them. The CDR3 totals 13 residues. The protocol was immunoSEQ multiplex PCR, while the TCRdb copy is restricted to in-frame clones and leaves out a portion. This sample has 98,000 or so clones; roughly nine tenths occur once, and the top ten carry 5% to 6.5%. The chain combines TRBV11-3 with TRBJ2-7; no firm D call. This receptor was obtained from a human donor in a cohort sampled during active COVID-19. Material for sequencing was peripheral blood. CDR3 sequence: CASSLDFSDEQYF. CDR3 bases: TGTGCCAGCAGCTTAGATTTTTCCGACGAGCAGTACTTC.